The present T cell receptor (beta chain) was sequenced within a study of lymphopenia after photon versus proton radiotherapy. CDR3 length equals 13 residues. Per germline, CDR1 SQVTM and CDR2 ANQGSEA. V was clipped by 6 bases and J by 2 bases, with 14 bases between them. In regard to this clone: Antigen: not known.

Findings and caveats of the study: Only patients who died were analyzed for survival; proton advantage is unproven.

Clones were sequenced by immunoSEQ multiplex PCR, and TCRdb holds only the in-frame ones, with some missing. The data hold tens of thousands of clones, with under 95% observed a single time. Here the sequenced sample was peripheral blood, taken from a patient treated with photon-based radiotherapy. This sequence originates from a woman aged 50 to 65 with cholangiocarcinoma. This chain links TRBV29-1 with TRBJ2-7; D may correspond to TRBD1 or TRBD2 (5 bases each). The CDR3 bases are TGCAGCGTCGCTGGGACCCGTGCCTACGAGCAGTACTTC. This translates into CSVAGTRAYEQYF.